This T cell receptor beta chain appears in the sequencing data of a study of T cell responses to AZD1222 COVID-19 vaccine. Study as a whole: Researchers grouped second doses given at about 4 or about 12 weeks into one pool.

Study-wide results and caveats: None of the repertoires were sampled until the peak T cell response had passed. Among AZD1222 vaccinees, only 5 to 7 were seropositive at baseline.

Unmatched junction bases numbered 0, after V lost 0 bases and J lost 4 bases. Per germline, CDR1 SGHTA and CDR2 FQGTGA. This CDR3 has 15 residues. Notes on this clone: The antigen remains unidentified.

Profiled with immunoSEQ multiplex PCR; TCRdb holds only in-frame clones, not every one. The data hold over 100,000 clones, with 80% to 90% observed a single time. This TCR derives from an adult in good health. This chain connects TRBV7-3 to TRBJ1-4; 9 bases line up with TRBD1. The source was peripheral blood, collected on day 0 of AZD1222 vaccination. CDR3 nucleotide sequence: TGTGCCAGCAGCTTAACGGGACAGGGTAATGAAAAACTGTTTTTT. Residues: CASSLTGQGNEKLFF. Looking up the rest from reference TRBV7-3 and TRBJ1-4 gives the full variable domain: GAGVSQTPSNKVTEKGKYVELRCDPISGHTALYWYRQSLGQGPEFLIYFQGTGAADDSGLPNDRFFAVRPEGSVSTLKIQRTERGDSAVYLCASSLTGQGNEKLFFGSGTQLSVL.